The clone carrying this TCR beta chain occurred once. Its antigen remains unidentified. Trimming removed 0 bases from V and 6 bases from J; junction bases left unmatched: 11. This CDR3 region has 16 residues. Looked up from germline, CDR1 is DFQATT and CDR2 is SNEGSKA (reference sequence). The entry originates in a study of T cell repertoires in cytomegalovirus infection. The overall study: CMV epitopes that were recently identified and HLA-C-restricted were used alongside well-studied HLA-B-restricted ones.

Study-level findings and limits: Dominating the ex vivo response were TCR beta clonotypes that were CMV-specific and HLA-C-restricted.

TCRdb passed the reads through MiXCR, listing each CDR3 protein once. The sample shows over 250,000 distinct CDR3 sequences, roughly 21% of them seen only once. The chain uses TRBV20-1 and TRBJ2-1; 7 bases map to TRBD2. The TCR comes from a human donor in good health (CMV status not recorded). Some clones in this sample may be carry-over from other donors' samples. The source was cultured PBMCs, collected from culture after CMV antigen stimulation. Here the CDR3 reads CSARDGERERSNEQFF. The DNA of the CDR3 is TGCAGTGCTAGAGATGGTGAGCGGGAAAGGAGCAATGAGCAGTTCTTC.